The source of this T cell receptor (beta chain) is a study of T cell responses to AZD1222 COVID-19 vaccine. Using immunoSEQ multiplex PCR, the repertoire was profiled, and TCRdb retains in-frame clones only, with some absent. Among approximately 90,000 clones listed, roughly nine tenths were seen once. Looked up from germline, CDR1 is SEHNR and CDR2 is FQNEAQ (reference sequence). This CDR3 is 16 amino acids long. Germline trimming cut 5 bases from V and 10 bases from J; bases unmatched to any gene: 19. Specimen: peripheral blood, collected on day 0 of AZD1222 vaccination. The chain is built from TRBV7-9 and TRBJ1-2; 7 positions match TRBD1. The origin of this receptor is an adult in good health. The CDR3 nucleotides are TGTGCCAGCAGCCGTGCGACAGGGTGGGGTGGTCATGCCTACACCTTC. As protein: CASSRATGWGGHAYTF.